This T cell receptor beta chain is from a study of blood T cell repertoires in COVID-19. TCRdb's table, derived via immunoSEQ multiplex PCR, lists solely in-frame clones and lacks some. The top ten hold approximately 1.2% of the sample, which has some 150,000 clones, roughly 88% seen once. The CDR3 loop spans 12 amino acids. In germline, CDR1 is SGHRS, CDR2 YFSETQ. Trimming left V 2 bases short and J 6 bases short, with 6 bases between. Material: PBMCs or T cells enriched from blood (not recorded which). V gene TRBV5-1 combines with J gene TRBJ1-5; D is ambiguous. The origin of this receptor is a woman aged 25 to 45 with acute COVID-19. CDR3 sequence (DNA): TGCGCCAGCAGCTTTACTGGTCAGCCCCAGCATTTT. It specifies CASSFTGQPQHF.